What follows are 7 T cell receptor beta chains derived from one specimen sequenced in a study of memory CD4+ T cells and cytomegalovirus serostatus. Here immunoSEQ multiplex PCR was the method, and the copy in TCRdb shows in-frame clones only, minus some. The profile shows more than 55,000 clones, roughly 80% of them singletons. Single viable CD3+CD4+CD8-CD45RO+ cells were sorted as the memory CD4+ T cells. The sample taken for sequencing was memory CD4+ T cells from blood. The receptors here all came from an adult in good health and CMV-seronegative.

In its sample, this clone was seen a few times. In DNA form, the CDR3 reads TGTGCCAGCAGCGCTAGGACAGGAACGCAAGAGACCCAGTACTTC. Amino acids: CASSARTGTQETQYF. This rearrangement joins TRBV7-7 to TRBJ2-5, with 7 bases identical to TRBD1. Trimming took 5 bases from V and 2 from J; bases not matched to a gene: 8. This CDR3 contains 15 residues. Germline V gives CDR1 SSHAT, CDR2 FNYEAQ (reference sequence). The full variable domain, completed using reference TRBV7-7 and TRBJ2-5, is GAGVSQSPRYKVTKRGQDVTLRCDPISSHATLYWYQQALGQGPEFLTYFNYEAQPDKSGLPSDRFSAERPEGSISTLTIQRTEQRDSAMYRCASSARTGTQETQYFGPGTRLLVL.

The gene calls are TRBV11-2 and TRBJ1-2; D remains ambiguous. Trimming took off 1 base at V and 10 bases at J, with 16 bases between the two ends. Per germline, CDR1 SGHAT and CDR2 FQNNGV. This CDR3 region has 14 residues. CDR3 residues: CASSLAMEADSYTF. DNA for the CDR3: TGTGCCAGCAGCTTAGCGATGGAGGCCGACTCCTACACCTTC.

The chain is built from TRBV6-1 and TRBJ1-1; no reliable D call. The CDR3 contains 15 residues. Germline loops: CDR1 MNHNS, CDR2 SASEGT. V lost 3 bases and J lost 1, with 12 bases in between. For the CDR3, the DNA is TGTGCCAGCAGTGATGCCGGGAGGCCGAACACTGAAGCTTTCTTT. This translates into CASSDAGRPNTEAFF.

The chain joins TRBV5-1 to TRBJ1-2; 7 bases agree with TRBD1. Germline trimming cut 4 bases from V and 4 bases from J; bases unmatched to any gene: 13. CDR1 SGHRS and CDR2 YFSETQ come from the germline V gene. This CDR3 has 16 residues. CDR3 residues: CASSPSSGRDSYGYTF. The DNA for the CDR3 is TGCGCCAGCAGCCCGAGTTCCGGTCGGGACAGCTATGGCTACACCTTC.

The chain combines TRBV7-9 with TRBJ2-3; possibly TRBD1 for D (6 bases). Germline CDR1 reads SEHNR; CDR2 reads FQNEAQ (reference sequence). The CDR3 is 17 amino acids. Trimming pared 5 bases from V and 1 base from J, leaving 19 bases between. CDR3 protein: CASSPYGRGQRTDTQYF. The CDR3 DNA sequence: TGTGCCAGCAGCCCTTACGGCAGGGGACAACGCACAGATACGCAGTATTTT.

The genes are TRBV7-3 and TRBJ1-1, with a possible D match to TRBD1 (5 bases). The CDR3 is 14 amino acids. CDR1 SGHTA and CDR2 FQGTGA come from the germline V gene. V shed 5 bases and J shed 1 base, with 11 bases lying between them. This CDR3 reads CASSRDGQNTEAFF. The CDR3 nucleotides are TGTGCCAGCAGCCGGGACGGGCAGAACACTGAAGCTTTCTTT.

The chain joins TRBV5-1 to TRBJ2-5; D may be TRBD1 (6 bases). CDR3 size: 16 residues. CDR1 is SGHRS, CDR2 YFSETQ, per germline. V gave up 2 bases and J gave up 2 bases, with 16 bases separating them. CDR3 in DNA: TGCGCCAGCAGCTTTATACAGGGTCTCCTACAAGAGACCCAGTACTTC. Translated, it gives CASSFIQGLLQETQYF.